Detailed here is one TCR beta chain. The entry originates in a study of blood T cell repertoires in COVID-19. Study background: Donors in the United States, Italy and Spain gave samples during acute or convalescent COVID-19.

Germline V gives CDR1 MNHEY, CDR2 SVGAGI. V shed 0 bases and J shed 10 bases, with 4 bases lying between them. The CDR3 has 12 residues. This table comes from immunoSEQ multiplex PCR, and its TCRdb copy is limited to in-frame clones, with some not included. The sample consists of 250,000 to 300,000 clones, roughly 80% of them appearing once. Assignments of participants to cohorts depended upon their own reported clinical history. No more than 2 weeks before study entry, exposed participants had met a case of COVID-19. The sequence derives from a middle-aged man who had been exposed to COVID-19. The V gene is TRBV6-5, the J gene TRBJ1-6; D ambiguous. The specimen sequenced was PBMCs or T cells enriched from blood (not recorded which). The CDR3 here is CASSYSASPLHF. DNA for the CDR3: TGTGCCAGCAGTTACTCGGCCTCACCCCTCCACTTT.